This TCR beta chain was documented in a study of CD8 T cells in ankylosing spondylitis. Points from the study as a whole: Seemingly characteristic of ankylosing spondylitis blood was a TCR beta motif consisting of roughly 8 highly homologous variants. Enrichment of disease-linked clones was reportedly significant in matched ankylosing spondylitis synovial fluid. Earlier work had already found some motif variants in reactive arthritis synovial fluid and blood.

As the method for making TCR beta libraries, quantitative 5'-RACE with molecular barcodes was used. MiXCR, run by TCRdb on the 5' RACE reads, gives a single entry per CDR3 protein. The table shows about 450,000 distinct CDR3 sequences, with 26% occurring only once. This clonotype came up once. Its specificity is not known. This CDR3 is 17 amino acids long. CDR1 is SGHRS and CDR2 is YFSETQ in the germline V gene. Losses at the gene ends were 0 bases for V and 0 bases for J; bases not matched to a gene: 8. The gene calls are TRBV5-1 and TRBJ1-2; 7 bases are shared with TRBD1. What was sequenced was blood, either unsorted or a sorted T cell fraction (not recorded which). The sequence was collected from a male donor with ankylosing spondylitis. The CDR3 loop is CASSLEGAVTSNYGYTF. The CDR3 coding sequence is TGCGCCAGCAGCTTGGAGGGGGCAGTTACCTCTAACTATGGCTACACCTTC.